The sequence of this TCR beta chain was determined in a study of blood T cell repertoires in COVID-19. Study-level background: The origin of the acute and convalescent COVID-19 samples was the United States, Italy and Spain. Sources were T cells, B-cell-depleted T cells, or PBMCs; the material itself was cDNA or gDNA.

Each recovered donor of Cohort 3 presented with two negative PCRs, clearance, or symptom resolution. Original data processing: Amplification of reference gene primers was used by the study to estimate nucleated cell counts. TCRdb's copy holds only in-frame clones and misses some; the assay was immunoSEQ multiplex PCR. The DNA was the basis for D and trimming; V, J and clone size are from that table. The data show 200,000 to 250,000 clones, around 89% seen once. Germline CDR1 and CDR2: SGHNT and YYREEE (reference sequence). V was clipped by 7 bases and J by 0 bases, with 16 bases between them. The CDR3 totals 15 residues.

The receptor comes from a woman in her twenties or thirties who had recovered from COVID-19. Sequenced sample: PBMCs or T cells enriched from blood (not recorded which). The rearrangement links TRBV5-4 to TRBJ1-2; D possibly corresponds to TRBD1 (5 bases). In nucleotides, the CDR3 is TGTGCCAGCTTAAGGAGGGGCCCTACTAACTATGGCTACACCTTC. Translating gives CASLRRGPTNYGYTF.